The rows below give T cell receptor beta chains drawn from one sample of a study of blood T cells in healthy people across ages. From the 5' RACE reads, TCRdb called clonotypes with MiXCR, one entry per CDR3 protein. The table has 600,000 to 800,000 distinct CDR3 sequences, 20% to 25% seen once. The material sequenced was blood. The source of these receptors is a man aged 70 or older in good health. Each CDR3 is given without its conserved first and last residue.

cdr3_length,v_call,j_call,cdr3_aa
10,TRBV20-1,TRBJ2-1,SARDPAGGQF
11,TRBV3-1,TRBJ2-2,ASSHTDIGELF
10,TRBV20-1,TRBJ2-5,SAPKAGETQY
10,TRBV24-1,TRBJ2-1,ATSEQGHEQF
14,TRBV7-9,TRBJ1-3,ASSSQTGLSGNTIY
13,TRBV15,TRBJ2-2,ATSRDTGRFGELF
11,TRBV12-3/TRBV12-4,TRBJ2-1,ASSPFLVVEQF
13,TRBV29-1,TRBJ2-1,SVEGVGGFVNEQF
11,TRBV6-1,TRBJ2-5,ASSDIVVETQY
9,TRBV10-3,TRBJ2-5,AIRKEETQY
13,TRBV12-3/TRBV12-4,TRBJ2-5,ASSSRDRVQETQY
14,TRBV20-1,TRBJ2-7,SAIDKERERYYEQY
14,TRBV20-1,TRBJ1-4,SARATLGQHNEKLF
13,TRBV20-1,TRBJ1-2,SATPGSGANHGYT
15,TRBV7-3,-,ASSLTTASFYLYEQY
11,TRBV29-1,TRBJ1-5,SGGQGPNQPQH
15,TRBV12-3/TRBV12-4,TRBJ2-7,ASSLAPTSGSSYEQY
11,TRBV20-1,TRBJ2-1,NARPGGLAEQF
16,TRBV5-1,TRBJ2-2,ASSLSGAGPVGTGELF
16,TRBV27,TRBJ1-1,ASSPSFGQGAMNTEAF
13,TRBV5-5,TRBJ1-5,ASSFDKVGNQPQH
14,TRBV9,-,ASSPSTGGEYYEQY
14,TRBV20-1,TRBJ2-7,SATKDWTSGSYEQY
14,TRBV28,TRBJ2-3,ASSSPGWRETDTQY
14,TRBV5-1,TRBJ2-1,ASSLAGTTTYNEQF
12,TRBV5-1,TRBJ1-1,ASSVGHQGTEAF
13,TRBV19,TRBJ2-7,ASSIVAGAPYEQY
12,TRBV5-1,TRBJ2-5,ATEKTSGSGTQY
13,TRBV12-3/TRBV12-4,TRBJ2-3,ANSPSGSNTDTQY
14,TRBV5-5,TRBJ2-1,ASSLGHAYSYNEQF
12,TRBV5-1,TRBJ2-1,ASSSPGTRDEQF
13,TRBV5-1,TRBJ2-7,ASSPTAREIYEQY
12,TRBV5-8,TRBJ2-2,ASSTGFSTGELF
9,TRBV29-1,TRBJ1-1,SVEGSGSAF
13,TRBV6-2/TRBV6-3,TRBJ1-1,ASRDRGGRHTEAF
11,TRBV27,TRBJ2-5,ASSSSYQETQY
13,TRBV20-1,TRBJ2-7,SARSRIPSSYEQY
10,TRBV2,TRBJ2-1,ASSSGTNEQF
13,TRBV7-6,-,ASSLTSGVYSEQF
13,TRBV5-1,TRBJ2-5,ASSLDGSLRETQY
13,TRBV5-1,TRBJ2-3,ASSISGKSTDTQY
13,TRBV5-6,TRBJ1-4,ASSSPGGINEKLF
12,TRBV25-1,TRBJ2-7,ASRGTGSPYEQY
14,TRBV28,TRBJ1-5,ASSLLGQGRGQPQH
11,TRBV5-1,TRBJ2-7,ASSLQGADEQY
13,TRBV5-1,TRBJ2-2,ASSLGDTSTGELF
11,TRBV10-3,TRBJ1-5,AAQDSAGQPQH
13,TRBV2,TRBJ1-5,ASSDDRGTYQPQH
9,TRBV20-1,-,SAPSQNEQF
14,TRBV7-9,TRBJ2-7,ASSLIGPRSGYEQY
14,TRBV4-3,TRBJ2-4,ASSQVLALAKNIQY